This T cell receptor (beta chain) stems from a study of Ad26.COV2.S vaccination and SARS-CoV-2 variants. The table came from immunoSEQ multiplex PCR; TCRdb's copy has only in-frame clones and leaves some out. The repertoire has some 190,000 clones, around 88% of them found once; the top ten carry 5% to 7%. The CDR3 is 16 amino acids. V dropped 1 base and J dropped 4; count of bases not matched to a gene: 8. Germline CDR1 reads SEHNR; CDR2 reads FQNEAQ (reference sequence). The clonotype was recovered from a human donor who had recovered from COVID-19. The chain joins TRBV7-9 to TRBJ1-2; 8 bases are shared with TRBD1. Here the sequenced sample was peripheral blood, taken after recovery from COVID-19. The CDR3 loop reads CASSLGPGGTLYGYTF. CDR3 bases: TGTGCCAGCAGCTTAGGCCCAGGGGGCACACTCTATGGCTACACCTTC.